The next 18 T cell receptor beta chains were all read from a single sample in a study of T cell changes during pregnancy in multiple sclerosis. Sequenced by immunoSEQ multiplex PCR; TCRdb stores in-frame clones only, minus some. The sample yields more than 95,000 clones, around 93% seen once. The sequencing used peripheral blood, collected after pregnancy. These receptors were taken from a female donor with multiple sclerosis, enrolled in a pregnancy study.

The rearrangement links TRBV5-1 to TRBJ1-1; TRBD1 matches at 10 bases. V trimming: 4 bases; J trimming: 5 bases; junction bases outside the gene matches: 8. The CDR3 totals 15 residues. Germline CDR1 SGHRS, CDR2 YFSETQ. The CDR3 nucleotides are TGCGCCAGCAGCCAAACCGGGACAGGGGAAACTGAAGCTTTCTTT. Its protein product is CASSQTGTGETEAFF.

V and J are TRBV5-1 and TRBJ2-1; a possible D gene is TRBD2 (6 bases). The CDR3 has 16 residues. Per germline, CDR1 SGHRS and CDR2 YFSETQ. Trimming left V 0 bases short and J 2 bases short, with 12 bases between. The CDR3 loop reads CASSLAVGLAYNEQFF. CDR3 coding DNA: TGCGCCAGCAGCTTGGCCGTGGGACTGGCCTACAATGAGCAGTTCTTC.

This chain links TRBV6-1 with TRBJ1-2; D might be TRBD1 (5 bases). Germline CDR1 reads MNHNS; CDR2 reads SASEGT. The CDR3 covers 12 residues. Trimming took 5 bases from V and 4 from J, leaving 8 bases between them. In DNA, the CDR3 is TGTGCCAGCAGTCCAGGGATCTATGGCTACACCTTC. It is translated as CASSPGIYGYTF.

The chain carries TRBV5-1 and TRBJ1-4; the D is unclear. Germline V lookup: CDR1 SGHRS, CDR2 YFSETQ. V lost 2 bases and J lost 0, with 11 bases in between. The CDR3 extends over 16 amino acids. The CDR3 protein is CASSFASTATNEKLFF. CDR3 DNA sequence: TGCGCCAGCAGCTTCGCTAGTACTGCAACTAATGAAAAACTGTTTTTT.

The chain has TRBV2 and TRBJ1-5, with D possibly TRBD1 on 6 matching bases. V lost 7 bases and J lost 1, with 11 bases in between. Looked up from germline, CDR1 is SNHLY and CDR2 is FYNNEI. This CDR3 contains 14 residues. CDR3 sequence reads: CASNLDRSNQPQHF. CDR3 in DNA: TGTGCCAGCAACCTGGACAGAAGCAATCAGCCCCAGCATTTT.

The CDR3 loop is CASSSQTTGTGSYGYTF. The DNA of the CDR3 is TGTGCCAGCAGTTCCCAAACTACCGGGACAGGGAGCTATGGCTACACCTTC. The chain recombines TRBV28 with TRBJ1-2; 9 bases agree with TRBD1. The V and J ends lost 4 bases and 4 bases, in that order; junction bases with no gene match: 13. The CDR3 length is 17 residues. Looked up from germline, CDR1 is MDHEN and CDR2 is SYDVKM.

The V call is TRBV11-3, the J call TRBJ1-4; D is ambiguous. The CDR3 is made up of 16 amino acids. V shed 0 bases and J shed 0 bases, with 8 bases lying between them. The germline V gene has CDR1 SGHNT and CDR2 YENEEA. The CDR3 sequence: CASSLEVSATNEKLFF. The CDR3 coding sequence is TGTGCCAGCAGCTTAGAGGTCAGTGCAACTAATGAAAAACTGTTTTTT.

The CDR3 sequence: CASTSQGLQGNTIYF. The DNA of the CDR3 is TGTGCCAGCACCAGCCAGGGTCTACAAGGAAACACCATATATTTT. The genes are TRBV18 and TRBJ1-3; perhaps TRBD1 as D (5 bases). This CDR3 has 15 residues. Germline V CDR1 and CDR2: KGHSH, LQKENI. Trimming took off 8 bases at V and 4 bases at J, with 18 bases between the two ends.

The chain recombines TRBV19 with TRBJ2-1; 15 bases align to TRBD2. V was clipped by 1 base and J by 4 bases; unmatched bases: 2. The CDR3 runs to 17 residues. Germline CDR1 and CDR2: LNHDA and SQIVND (reference sequence). The CDR3 DNA reads TGTGCCAGTAGTATAGTCGGGACTAGCGGGAGGTACAATGAGCAGTTCTTC. Its translation is CASSIVGTSGRYNEQFF.

The gene calls are TRBV30 and TRBJ1-1; 8 nucleotides line up with TRBD1. The germline gives CDR1 GTSNPN, CDR2 SVGIG (reference sequence). After removal of 1 base from V and 8 bases from J, the junction contained 15 bases not matched to a gene. The CDR3 has 16 amino acids. The CDR3 nucleotides are TGTGCCTGGAGTGCTGAAGAGGCAGGGGGCTTCGAAGAAGCTTTCTTT. Translation: CAWSAEEAGGFEEAFF.

V and J are TRBV25-1 and TRBJ2-1, with 7 bases fitting TRBD2. The CDR3 spans 15 residues. J gave up 6 bases and V 3 bases, and 8 bases lay outside the gene matches. CDR1 and CDR2 from the germline V gene are MGHDK and SYGVNS. As DNA, the CDR3 is TGTGCCAGCAGTGATGGACTAGTAAGGCTCAATGAGCAGTTCTTC. It translates to CASSDGLVRLNEQFF. The full variable domain, with the rest looked up from reference TRBV25-1 and TRBJ2-1, is EADIYQTPRYLVIGTGKKITLECSQTMGHDKMYWYQQDPGMELHLIHYSYGVNSTEKGDLSSESTVSRIRTEHFPLTLESARPSHTSQYLCASSDGLVRLNEQFFGPGTRLTVL.

The CDR3 DNA follows: TGTGCCAGCAGTGAACAGGGGAATTCAAAACAGACCCAGTACTTC. The encoded protein is CASSEQGNSKQTQYF. The chain recombines TRBV6-1 with TRBJ2-5, with D maybe TRBD1 (6 bases). The CDR3 consists of 15 residues. Germline V gene lookup returns CDR1 MNHNS and CDR2 SASEGT. The germline V and J ends were trimmed by 2 bases and 6 bases, with 16 bases remaining between them.

The genes are TRBV19 and TRBJ1-5; 12 nucleotides match TRBD1. This CDR3 contains 18 residues. Per the germline V gene, CDR1 is LNHDA and CDR2 is SQIVND (reference sequence). J was trimmed by 0 bases and V by 5 bases; bases with no gene match: 8. Here the CDR3 DNA reads TGTGCCAGTAGTTTCGGGGGGACAGGGGGCTTTAGCAATCAGCCCCAGCATTTT. This codes for CASSFGGTGGFSNQPQHF.

The V and J genes are TRBV25-1 and TRBJ2-5; 10 bases are a match to TRBD1. Germline assignment: CDR1 MGHDK and CDR2 SYGVNS. After removal of 3 bases from V and 6 bases from J, the junction contained 1 base not matched to a gene. The CDR3 contains 13 residues. The CDR3 bases are TGTGCCAGCAGTGAGGGACAGGGGCAGACCCAGTACTTC. Encoded protein: CASSEGQGQTQYF. The entire variable domain, with the rest obtained from reference TRBV25-1 and TRBJ2-5, is as follows: EADIYQTPRYLVIGTGKKITLECSQTMGHDKMYWYQQDPGMELHLIHYSYGVNSTEKGDLSSESTVSRIRTEHFPLTLESARPSHTSQYLCASSEGQGQTQYFGPGTRLLVL.

This chain links TRBV2 with TRBJ1-5; no reliable D call. The germline CDR1 and CDR2 sequences are SNHLY and FYNNEI. The CDR3 is 13 amino acids. The germline V and J ends were trimmed by 2 bases and 7 bases, with 9 bases remaining between them. The CDR3 coding sequence is TGTGCCAGCAGTGAAATAGGAGTCCAGCCCCAGCATTTT. Its protein is CASSEIGVQPQHF.

The V and J genes are TRBV18 and TRBJ2-7; a possible D gene is TRBD2 (6 bases). The CDR3 consists of 14 residues. Germline CDR1 is KGHSH and CDR2 is LQKENI. The ends were cut back, 8 bases at V and 2 bases at J, with 16 bases in the middle. In DNA, the CDR3 is TGTGCCAGCACCTACCGGGACTTGCCCTACGAGCAGTACTTC. Translation: CASTYRDLPYEQYF.

The chain recombines TRBV5-1 with TRBJ2-7; D is perhaps TRBD2 (5 bases). Germline CDR1 and CDR2: SGHRS and YFSETQ. Trimming removed 0 bases from V and 6 bases from J, with 7 bases in between. This CDR3 contains 12 residues. The CDR3 DNA sequence: TGCGCCAGCAGCTTGGATCGGGGCGAGCAGTACTTC. This translates into CASSLDRGEQYF.

This chain uses TRBV21-1 with TRBJ1-5; TRBD1 is taken as the D call from the table, unchecked against the DNA. TRBV21-1 is flagged as a pseudogene. This CDR3 contains 17 residues. The CDR3 here is CASSKERLQVCNQPQHF. The CDR3 DNA sequence: TGTGCCAGCAGCAAAGAAAGGTTACAGGTGTGCAATCAGCCCCAGCATTTT.